The 3 T cell receptor beta chains below were found in one sample sequenced in a study of PD-1 blockade in classical Hodgkin lymphoma. In every patient, relapse followed autologous stem cell transplantation, while exposure to brentuximab vedotin differed. Data came from immunoSEQ multiplex PCR; TCRdb stores just in-frame clones and leaves some out. Of approximately 34,000 clones listed, 82% are singletons. Sample: peripheral blood mononuclear cells (PBMCs), taken at baseline. The receptors originated from a human donor with classical Hodgkin lymphoma.

This clone came up a few times. The J gene is TRBJ1-2, the V gene TRBV7-2; the D is unclear. With 1 base removed from V and 8 bases from J, the gap between germline ends came to 8 bases. Germline-derived CDR1 and CDR2 are SGHTA and FQGNSA. This CDR3 is 12 amino acids long. CDR3 coding DNA: TGTGCCAGCAGCTTAGGGCGGTCGGGCTACACCTTC. The encoded protein is CASSLGRSGYTF.

The V call is TRBV28, the J call TRBJ1-1; 8 bases fit TRBD1. V gave up 6 bases and J gave up 1 base; unmatched junction bases: 1. The CDR3 totals 13 residues. Germline CDR1 and CDR2: MDHEN and SYDVKM. The CDR3 DNA is TGTGCCAGCAGAGGACAGGGGAACACTGAAGCTTTCTTT. It translates to CASRGQGNTEAFF.

The chain has TRBV9 and TRBJ2-3; 7 bases match TRBD2. The CDR3 sequence is 15 residues long. Germline-derived CDR1 and CDR2 are SGDLS and YYNGEE. The ends lost 5 bases at V and 6 bases at J; junction bases unmatched: 12. CDR3 amino acids: CASRGGLTAHDTQYF. The CDR3 coding sequence is TGTGCCAGCAGGGGGGGACTAACGGCCCACGATACGCAGTATTTT. The complete variable domain, with remaining parts taken from reference TRBV9 and TRBJ2-3, reads DSGVTQTPKHLITATGQRVTLRCSPRSGDLSVYWYQQSLDQGLQFLIQYYNGEERAKGNILERFSAQQFPDLHSELNLSSLELGDSALYFCASRGGLTAHDTQYFGPGTRLTVL.